These 29 T cell receptor beta chains were all obtained from the same sample, sequenced in a study of CD8 T cells in ankylosing spondylitis. The study's findings and limits: Blood from ankylosing spondylitis patients appeared to carry a characteristic eight-variant TCR beta motif.

These receptors have no known antigen. TCRdb re-derived calls from the 5' RACE reads in MiXCR, one entry per CDR3 protein. The table lists 700,000 or so distinct CDR3 sequences, 19% of them singletons. The specimen was blood, either unsorted or a sorted T cell fraction (not recorded which). The receptors shown here come from a male donor with ankylosing spondylitis.

This clonotype was observed a few times. CDR3 in DNA: TGTGCCTGGAAGGGACAGGGAAGGGACGAGCAGTACTTC. Protein sequence: CAWKGQGRDEQYF. This chain uses TRBV30 with TRBJ2-7; TRBD1 matches 9 bases. The CDR3 is 13 residues long. Germline trimming cut 4 bases from V and 5 bases from J; bases unmatched to any gene: 6. The germline gives CDR1 GTSNPN, CDR2 SVGIG (reference sequence).

This chain connects TRBV11-3 to TRBJ2-1, with D perhaps TRBD1 (8 bases). Germline CDR1 SGHNT, CDR2 YENEEA. Trimming took off 2 bases at V and 15 bases at J, with 14 bases between the two ends. The CDR3 is made up of 12 amino acids. The CDR3 loop is CASSLTGGGRFF. For the CDR3, the DNA is TGTGCCAGCAGCTTAACAGGGGGGGGCCGGTTCTTC. Combining the CDR3 with reference TRBV11-3 and TRBJ2-1 gives the whole variable domain EAGVVQSPRYKIIEKKQPVAFWCNPISGHNTLYWYLQNLGQGPELLIRYENEEAVDDSQLPKDRFSAERLKGVDSTLKIQPAELGDSAVYLCASSLTGGGRFFGPGTRLTVL.

This clonotype was detected only a few times. V gene TRBV12-3 or TRBV12-4 combines with J gene TRBJ2-5, with D perhaps being TRBD1 or TRBD2 (6 bases each). The length of the CDR3 is 15 residues. Trimming cost V 6 bases and J 5 bases, with 19 bases left between them. CDR3 sequence (DNA): TGTGCCAGCAGGCTAGCAGGGGCAGGGAGGGAGACCCAGTACTTC. As protein: CASRLAGAGRETQYF.

The genes are TRBV3-1 and TRBJ2-7; D gene uncertain. The CDR3 loop spans 14 amino acids. V was shortened by 1 base and J by 2 bases, with 9 bases between the two germline ends. Germline CDR1 reads LGHDT; CDR2 reads YNNKEL (reference sequence). This CDR3 is CASSQGETPYEQYF. The DNA for the CDR3 is TGTGCCAGCAGCCAAGGTGAGACTCCCTACGAGCAGTACTTC.

The V call is TRBV11-2, the J call TRBJ1-1; unclear D gene. CDR3 length: 10 amino acids. Trimming removed 8 bases at V and 8 bases at J, with 9 bases between. Germline CDR1 and CDR2: SGHAT and FQNNGV. This CDR3 reads CASGSEEAFF. The CDR3 nucleotides are TGTGCCAGCGGGTCCGAAGAAGCTTTCTTT.

This clonotype was counted a few times. The chain is built from TRBV14 and TRBJ2-1; D remains ambiguous. The length of the CDR3 is 17 residues. The germline V gene has CDR1 SGHDN and CDR2 FVKESK. V was cut by 3 bases and J by 6 bases, with 21 bases left in between. In DNA, the CDR3 is TGTGCCAGCAGCCACCGAACCGGGTACATAGGGATCAATGAGCAGTTCTTC. It is translated as CASSHRTGYIGINEQFF.

In this sample, this clonotype turned up a few times. The chain has TRBV27 and TRBJ2-7; 8 bases fit TRBD1. V was pared by 8 bases and J by 5 bases, with 8 bases of the junction left unmatched. The CDR3 covers 13 residues. The germline gives CDR1 MNHEY, CDR2 SMNVEV (reference sequence). The CDR3 spells CASGRTGSNEQYF. DNA of the CDR3: TGTGCCAGCGGGCGGACAGGGTCGAACGAGCAGTACTTC.

This clonotype has a handful of counts. The chain combines TRBV25-1 with TRBJ2-7; a possible D gene is TRBD1 (5 bases). Trimming removed 11 bases at V and 4 bases at J, with 27 bases between. This CDR3 comprises 16 residues. Germline CDR1 and CDR2: MGHDK and SYGVNS. The CDR3 DNA reads TGTGCCCGCCACCCGGGTGGACAAATGGAAAGATACGAGCAGTACTTC. Protein product: CARHPGGQMERYEQYF.

A few counts support this clonotype. This rearrangement joins TRBV10-3 to TRBJ2-1; D is unresolved. Germline assignment: CDR1 ENHRY and CDR2 SYGVKD. This CDR3 has 12 amino acids. Trimming pared 0 bases from V and 9 bases from J, leaving 6 bases between. CDR3 sequence: CAISESSSEQFF. The CDR3 bases are TGTGCCATCAGTGAGTCTAGCAGTGAGCAGTTCTTC.

The chain has TRBV5-6 and TRBJ2-3; D unclear. CDR1 is SGHDT and CDR2 is YYEEEE in the germline V gene. Trimming cost V 1 base and J 2 bases, with 14 bases left between them. The CDR3 contains 16 residues. Here the CDR3 DNA reads TGTGCCAGCAGCTTGTTCGAGACGGAATACACAGATACGCAGTATTTT. This sequence encodes CASSLFETEYTDTQYF. Supplemented by reference TRBV5-6 and TRBJ2-3, the full variable domain reads DAGVTQSPTHLIKTRGQQVTLRCSPKSGHDTVSWYQQALGQGPQFIFQYYEEEERQRGNFPDRFSGHQFPNYSSELNVNALLLGDSALYLCASSLFETEYTDTQYFGPGTRLTVL.

The sample holds many counts of this clonotype. The CDR3 region is CATRRGSVREGYNEQFF. The CDR3 bases are TGTGCCACCAGGAGAGGGTCAGTTCGGGAGGGCTACAATGAGCAGTTCTTC. The V gene is TRBV24-1, the J gene TRBJ2-1; 8 bases line up with TRBD2. CDR1 and CDR2 (germline): KGHDR, SFDVKD. V shed 7 bases and J 3 bases; nucleotides not matched to a gene: 13. The CDR3 has 17 amino acids.

V and J are TRBV25-1 and TRBJ2-1, with D possibly being TRBD2 (5 bases). The V end was cut by 2 bases, the J end by 9 bases, with 5 bases between. The germline V gene encodes CDR1 MGHDK and CDR2 SYGVNS. The CDR3 totals 11 residues. The DNA of the CDR3 is TGTGCCAGCAGTGAAGAGGGTGAGCAGTTCTTC. It is translated as CASSEEGEQFF.

This clonotype was seen a few times. The V gene is TRBV20-1, the J gene TRBJ2-1, with 9 positions matching TRBD2. The CDR3 consists of 14 residues. In germline, CDR1 is DFQATT, CDR2 SNEGSKA (reference sequence). The trim removed 4 bases at V and 5 bases at J, leaving 6 bases unmatched. CDR3 in amino acids: CSAIAAGGHNEQFF. The CDR3 DNA is TGCAGTGCTATCGCAGCGGGGGGTCACAATGAGCAGTTCTTC.

The V gene is TRBV7-2, the J gene TRBJ2-2; 7 positions agree with TRBD1. The V segment lost 4 bases and the J segment 4 bases; nucleotides outside the gene matches: 9. The CDR3 consists of 16 residues. Germline V CDR1 and CDR2: SGHTA, FQGNSA. The CDR3 nucleotides are TGTGCCAGCAGCTCTCACAGGGGCCCACCCACCGGGGAGCTGTTTTTT. Its translation is CASSSHRGPPTGELFF.

The chain carries TRBV29-1 and TRBJ2-3; D is ambiguous. Germline CDR1 reads SQVTM; CDR2 reads ANQGSEA. V was cut by 8 bases and J by 5 bases, with 23 bases left in between. This CDR3 contains 15 residues. CDR3 protein: CSCEGNAVVLDTQYF. The CDR3 DNA sequence: TGCAGCTGCGAAGGGAACGCGGTGGTTTTAGATACGCAGTATTTT.

This clonotype has just a few counts. This chain joins TRBV29-1 and TRBJ2-7, with D hard to call. The germline V gene has CDR1 SQVTM and CDR2 ANQGSEA. This CDR3 contains 11 residues. V lost 6 bases and J 3 bases, leaving 9 bases between the germline ends. The chain's CDR3 is CSVSDHYEQYF. CDR3 DNA: TGCAGCGTCTCGGACCACTACGAGCAGTACTTC.

The chain carries TRBV3-1 and TRBJ1-1; weak D call: TRBD1 (6 bases). CDR1 and CDR2 (germline): LGHDT, YNNKEL (reference sequence). Trimming removed 5 bases at V and 6 bases at J, with 10 bases between. CDR3 length equals 12 residues. The CDR3 DNA is TGTGCCAGCAGCACAGGGAGGGCTGAAGCTTTCTTT. This codes for CASSTGRAEAFF.

This clonotype was observed at least ten times. The rearrangement joins TRBV12-3 or TRBV12-4 to TRBJ2-7, with a tentative D call TRBD1 (6 bases). This CDR3 region has 15 residues. The V end lost 3 bases, the J end lost 4 bases, and 16 bases lay between the germline ends. The CDR3 spells CASSFGRGRSYEQYF. Here the CDR3 DNA reads TGTGCCAGCAGTTTCGGCAGGGGCCGCTCGTACGAGCAGTACTTC.

The chain combines TRBV4-2 with TRBJ1-4, with no clear D. CDR3 length: 13 amino acids. In germline, CDR1 is LGHNA, CDR2 YNFKEQ. V was trimmed by 2 bases and J by 8 bases, leaving 9 bases between them. In DNA, the CDR3 is TGTGCCAGCAGCCAATGGGCGGACGAAAAACTGTTTTTT. It specifies CASSQWADEKLFF.

This clonotype came up many times. The chain has TRBV6-4 and TRBJ2-1; possibly TRBD1 for D (6 bases). The CDR3 totals 13 residues. Germline V CDR1 and CDR2: MRHNA, SNTAGT. Trimming took 2 bases from V and 6 from J, leaving 8 bases between them. This CDR3 is CASSDPRGNEQFF. The CDR3 DNA is TGTGCCAGCAGTGACCCCAGGGGCAATGAGCAGTTCTTC.

The chain links TRBV6-1 to TRBJ2-1; possibly TRBD2 for D (7 bases). Trimming removed 5 bases at V and 8 bases at J, with 16 bases between. This CDR3 spans 14 amino acids. The germline gives CDR1 MNHNS, CDR2 SASEGT. The CDR3 region is CASSRGEGRDEQFF. CDR3 in DNA: TGTGCCAGCAGTAGGGGGGAGGGCCGGGATGAGCAGTTCTTC.

For this clonotype: With a much larger clone just one base away, this may be a read error. The genes are TRBV24-1 and TRBJ2-1; D may be TRBD1 or TRBD2 (5 bases each). CDR1 is KGHDR and CDR2 is SFDVKD in the germline V gene. The CDR3 spans 15 residues. The CDR3 region has the DNA TGTGCCACCAGTGATTTTAGGGACGACTGGAATGAGAAGTTCTTC. Translating it yields CATSDFRDDWNEKFF.

This clonotype was seen a handful of times. The chain carries TRBV5-1 and TRBJ2-1, with a possible D match to TRBD2 (6 bases). In germline, CDR1 is SGHRS, CDR2 YFSETQ. The CDR3 is 15 amino acids. The V end was cut by 0 bases, the J end by 5 bases, with 12 bases between. In DNA form, the CDR3 reads TGCGCCAGCAGCTTGGGTAATAGCGGTAACAATGAGCAGTTCTTC. It yields the protein CASSLGNSGNNEQFF.

This clonotype was counted a few times. The V call is TRBV12-3 or TRBV12-4, the J call TRBJ2-7; D is ambiguous. V was cut by 5 bases and J by 1 base, with 12 bases left in between. This CDR3 contains 14 residues. The CDR3 sequence: CASSPVDGSYEQYF. CDR3 nucleotide sequence: TGTGCCAGCAGTCCCGTAGACGGTTCCTACGAGCAGTACTTC.

The CDR3 bases are TGTGCCTGGAGTTGGGCCGTCTACGAGCAGTACTTC. It specifies CAWSWAVYEQYF. The V and J genes are TRBV30 and TRBJ2-7; D remains unclear. The V end was cut by 2 bases, the J end by 3 bases, with 8 bases between. CDR1 is GTSNPN and CDR2 is SVGIG in the germline V gene (reference sequence). The CDR3 contains 12 residues.

J is TRBJ1-1 and V is TRBV2; 8 bases line up with TRBD1. CDR3 length: 17 residues. V lost 5 bases and J lost 1; bases outside the gene matches: 12. Per germline, CDR1 SNHLY and CDR2 FYNNEI. DNA for the CDR3: TGTGCCAGCAGTCGACTGATGACAGGGGTAGGGAACACTGAAGCTTTCTTT. The encoded protein is CASSRLMTGVGNTEAFF.

The genes are TRBV20-1 and TRBJ2-7; 7 bases are shared with TRBD2. CDR3 length: 17 amino acids. CDR1 is DFQATT, CDR2 SNEGSKA, per germline (reference sequence). The V and J ends lost 0 bases and 2 bases, in that order; junction bases with no gene match: 13. The CDR3 loop reads CSARDLSGGSRTYEQYF. The CDR3 nucleotides read TGCAGTGCTAGAGATCTATCGGGCGGGAGTAGGACCTACGAGCAGTACTTC.

The rearrangement links TRBV3-1 to TRBJ1-1; D is undetermined. Trimming left V 3 bases short and J 2 bases short, with 10 bases between. In germline, CDR1 is LGHDT, CDR2 YNNKEL (reference sequence). This CDR3 has 14 residues. The CDR3 DNA follows: TGTGCCAGCAGCCATCAGGTCCTTAACACTGAAGCTTTCTTT. Encoded protein: CASSHQVLNTEAFF.

The CDR3 sequence: CASKGQPNTEAFF. The CDR3 DNA sequence: TGCGCCAGCAAGGGGCAGCCGAACACTGAAGCTTTCTTT. The chain uses TRBV5-1 and TRBJ1-1; D perhaps matches TRBD1 (5 bases). This CDR3 region has 13 residues. Germline V gene sequence: CDR1 SGHRS, CDR2 YFSETQ. V lost 6 bases and J lost 1, with 10 bases in between.